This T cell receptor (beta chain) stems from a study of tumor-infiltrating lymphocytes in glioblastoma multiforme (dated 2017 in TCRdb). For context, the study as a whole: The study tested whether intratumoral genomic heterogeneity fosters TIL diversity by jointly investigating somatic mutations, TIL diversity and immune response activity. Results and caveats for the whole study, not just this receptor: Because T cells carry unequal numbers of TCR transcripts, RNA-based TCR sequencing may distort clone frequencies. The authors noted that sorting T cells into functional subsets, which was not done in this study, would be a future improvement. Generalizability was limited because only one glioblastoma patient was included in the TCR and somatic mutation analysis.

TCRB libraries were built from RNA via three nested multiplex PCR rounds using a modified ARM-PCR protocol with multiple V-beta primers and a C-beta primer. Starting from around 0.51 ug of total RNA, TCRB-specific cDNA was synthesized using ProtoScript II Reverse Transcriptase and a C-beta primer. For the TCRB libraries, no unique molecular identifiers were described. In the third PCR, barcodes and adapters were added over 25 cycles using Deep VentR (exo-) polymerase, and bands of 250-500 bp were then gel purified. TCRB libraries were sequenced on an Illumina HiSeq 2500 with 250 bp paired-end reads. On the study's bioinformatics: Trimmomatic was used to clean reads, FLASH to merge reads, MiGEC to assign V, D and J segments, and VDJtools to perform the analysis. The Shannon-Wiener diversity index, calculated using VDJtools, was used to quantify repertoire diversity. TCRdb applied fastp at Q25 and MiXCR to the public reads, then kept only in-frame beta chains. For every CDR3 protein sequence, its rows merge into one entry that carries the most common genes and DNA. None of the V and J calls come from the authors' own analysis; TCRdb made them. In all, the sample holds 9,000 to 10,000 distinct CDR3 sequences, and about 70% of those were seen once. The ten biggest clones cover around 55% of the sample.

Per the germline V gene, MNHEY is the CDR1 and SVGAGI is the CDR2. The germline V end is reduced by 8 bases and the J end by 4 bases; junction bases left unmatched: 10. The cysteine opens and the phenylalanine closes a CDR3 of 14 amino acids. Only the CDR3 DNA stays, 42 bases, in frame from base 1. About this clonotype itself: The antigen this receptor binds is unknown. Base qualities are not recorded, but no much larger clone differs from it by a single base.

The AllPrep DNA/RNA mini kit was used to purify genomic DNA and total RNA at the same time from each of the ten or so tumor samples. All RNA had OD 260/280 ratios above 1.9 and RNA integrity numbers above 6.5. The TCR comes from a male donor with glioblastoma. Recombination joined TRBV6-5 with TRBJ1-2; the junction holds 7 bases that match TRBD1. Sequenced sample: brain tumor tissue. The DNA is TGTGCCAGCGGGATAGACAGGGCCCCCTATGGCTACACCTTC. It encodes CASGIDRAPYGYTF.